The 22 T cell receptor beta chains below were found in one sample sequenced in a study of T cell changes during pregnancy in multiple sclerosis. Assay: immunoSEQ multiplex PCR; the TCRdb copy retains only in-frame clones and omits some. The sample lists about 56,000 clones, 80% to 90% occurring once. Here the sequenced sample was CD4+ T cells from peripheral blood mononuclear cells, taken in the third trimester of pregnancy. Source of these receptors: a female donor with multiple sclerosis, enrolled in a pregnancy study.

V is TRBV12-5 and J is TRBJ2-1; tentatively, D is TRBD1 (5 bases). The germline CDR1 and CDR2 sequences are LGHNT and FRNRAP. CDR3 length: 15 amino acids. V lost 1 base to trimming and J lost 9 bases, with 16 bases between them. The CDR3 DNA follows: TGTGCTAGTGGTTTGGGACTCTCAGGGTTAGGTGAGCAGTTCTTC. This sequence encodes CASGLGLSGLGEQFF.

This chain links TRBV29-1 with TRBJ2-2; TRBD1 aligns across 8 bases. CDR1 is SQVTM and CDR2 is ANQGSEA in the germline V gene. This CDR3 is built from 15 residues. CDR3 bases: TGCGCATATAGGTCAGACAGGGGCGACACCGGGGAGCTGTTTTTT. Its translation is CAYRSDRGDTGELFF.

The chain uses TRBV7-9 and TRBJ1-2; D is possibly TRBD1 (6 bases). The CDR3 runs to 16 residues. The V gene lost 1 base and the J gene lost 8 bases, with 20 bases spanning the gap. Per germline, CDR1 SEHNR and CDR2 FQNEAQ (reference sequence). Here the CDR3 reads CASSLVAGGRGLGYTF. As DNA, the CDR3 is TGTGCCAGCAGCTTAGTCGCAGGAGGCAGGGGATTAGGCTACACCTTC.

The chain joins TRBV19 to TRBJ2-1; 13 bases align to TRBD2. V gave up 4 bases and J gave up 6 bases; unmatched junction bases: 3. Per the germline V gene, CDR1 is LNHDA and CDR2 is SQIVND (reference sequence). The CDR3 length is 15 residues. DNA of the CDR3: TGTGCCAGTAGTACCGGGACTAGCGGGGTCAATGAGCAGTTCTTC. It yields the protein CASSTGTSGVNEQFF. The full variable domain, rest sourced from reference TRBV19 and TRBJ2-1, is DGGITQSPKYLFRKEGQNVTLSCEQNLNHDAMYWYRQDPGQGLRLIYYSQIVNDFQKGDIAEGYSVSREKKESFPLTVTSAQKNPTAFYLCASSTGTSGVNEQFFGPGTRLTVL.

The J gene is TRBJ2-7, the V gene TRBV7-2; 9 bases fit TRBD1. The CDR3 contains 15 residues. V lost 5 bases to trimming and J lost 2 bases; unmatched junction nucleotides: 7. CDR1 is SGHTA, CDR2 FQGNSA, per germline. CDR3 loop: CASSPEQGATYEQYF. The CDR3 region has the DNA TGTGCCAGCAGCCCAGAACAGGGGGCGACCTACGAGCAGTACTTC.

The CDR3 loop reads CASSLEEFGGHSPLHF. The CDR3 DNA sequence: TGTGCCAGCAGCTTGGAAGAGTTCGGGGGGCATTCACCCCTCCACTTT. This rearrangement joins TRBV5-6 to TRBJ1-6, with D tentatively TRBD1 (6 bases). In germline, CDR1 is SGHDT, CDR2 YYEEEE. This CDR3 has 16 residues. V lost 0 bases to trimming and J lost 8 bases, with 15 bases between them.

The V call is TRBV19, the J call TRBJ2-1; no definite D call. Trimming pared 4 bases from V and 10 bases from J, leaving 14 bases between. The germline gives CDR1 LNHDA, CDR2 SQIVND (reference sequence). The length of the CDR3 is 13 residues. CDR3 sequence: CASSTPYTREQFF. Written as DNA, the CDR3 is TGTGCCAGTAGTACGCCTTACACGAGGGAGCAGTTCTTC.

This chain joins TRBV7-2 and TRBJ2-3; the match to TRBD2 covers 7 bases. Germline V gene lookup returns CDR1 SGHTA and CDR2 FQGNSA. J was trimmed by 2 bases and V by 2 bases; bases with no gene match: 7. CDR3 length equals 16 residues. CDR3 protein: CASSLRSGINTDTQYF. CDR3 nucleotide sequence: TGTGCCAGCAGCTTAAGAAGCGGGATTAACACAGATACGCAGTATTTT.

V usage is TRBV7-2 and J usage is TRBJ2-5, with 11 bases identical to TRBD2. Germline CDR1 and CDR2: SGHTA and FQGNSA. Losses at the gene ends were 4 bases for V and 5 bases for J; bases not matched to a gene: 12. The CDR3 is 17 amino acids. The CDR3 nucleotides are TGTGCCAGCAGCTCCTTTAGCGGGAGGGCCGGGAGGGAGACCCAGTACTTC. Protein product: CASSSFSGRAGRETQYF.

The chain joins TRBV4-1 to TRBJ2-2; the match to TRBD2 covers 13 bases. Per the germline V gene, CDR1 is MGHRA and CDR2 is YSYEKL. V trimming: 4 bases; J trimming: 6 bases; junction bases outside the gene matches: 5. The CDR3 is 16 residues long. Written as DNA, the CDR3 is TGCGCCAGCAGCCTCGGGACTAGCGGGAAGGCCGGGGAGCTGTTTTTT. Its translation is CASSLGTSGKAGELFF.

V usage is TRBV5-6 and J usage is TRBJ2-3; maybe TRBD1 (6 bases). This CDR3 is built from 13 residues. Trimming left V 3 bases short and J 1 base short, with 6 bases between. Germline CDR1 SGHDT, CDR2 YYEEEE. In DNA, the CDR3 is TGTGCCAGCAGCTCAGGGGGCACAGATACGCAGTATTTT. It is translated as CASSSGGTDTQYF.

The chain uses TRBV18 and TRBJ1-2; perhaps TRBD1 as D (6 bases). The CDR3 sequence is 16 residues long. Between the trimmed V and J ends, which lost 2 bases and 8 bases, there was a span of 21 bases. The germline V gene encodes CDR1 KGHSH and CDR2 LQKENI. The CDR3 DNA reads TGTGCCAGCTCACCATTCGACGGGAGGGGGTCGGAGGGCTACACCTTC. This encodes CASSPFDGRGSEGYTF.

This clone was detected only a few times. The chain uses TRBV30 and TRBJ1-1, with a weak D call TRBD1 (5 bases). The CDR3 spans 14 residues. Germline assignment: CDR1 GTSNPN and CDR2 SVGIG (reference sequence). Between the trimmed V and J ends, which lost 0 bases and 5 bases, there was a span of 13 bases. CDR3 nucleotide sequence: TGTGCCTGGAGTGTCGGGCAGGGCCGGACTGAAGCTTTCTTT. It translates to CAWSVGQGRTEAFF.

CDR3 residues: CASSRTGSGTEAFF. The CDR3 bases are TGTGCCAGCAGTAGGACGGGGAGTGGGACTGAAGCTTTCTTT. The chain is built from TRBV6-5 and TRBJ1-1; D unclear. Trimming shortened V by 5 bases and J by 5 bases, and 15 bases separated the two germline ends. The CDR3 covers 14 residues. The germline gives CDR1 MNHEY, CDR2 SVGAGI.

V and J are TRBV10-2 and TRBJ2-5, with 11 nucleotides matching TRBD2. The J segment lost 5 bases and the V segment lost 10 bases, leaving 9 bases of the junction unmatched. CDR1 and CDR2 (germline): WSHSY, SAAADI. The CDR3 extends over 14 amino acids. The CDR3: CATFSGGAAETQYF. In nucleotides, the CDR3 is TGCGCCACCTTTAGCGGGGGGGCCGCCGAGACCCAGTACTTC.

The rearrangement uses TRBV10-2 and TRBJ1-2; D remains ambiguous. This CDR3 is 13 amino acids long. Germline CDR1 and CDR2: WSHSY and SAAADI. V was trimmed by 3 bases and J by 4 bases, leaving 9 bases between them. CDR3 in amino acids: CASSDLIGYGYTF. CDR3 nucleotides: TGCGCCAGCAGTGACCTCATCGGCTATGGCTACACCTTC.

This chain links TRBV25-1 with TRBJ2-2; D perhaps matches TRBD1 (5 bases). CDR1 and CDR2 (germline): MGHDK, SYGVNS. V shed 7 bases and J shed 7 bases, with 19 bases lying between them. CDR3 size: 15 residues. CDR3 residues: CASTTTGVWGGELFF. The CDR3 coding sequence is TGTGCCAGCACTACTACAGGCGTCTGGGGCGGGGAGCTGTTTTTT.

This chain connects TRBV5-1 to TRBJ2-1; 10 bases align to TRBD2. V trimming: 4 bases; J trimming: 2 bases; junction bases outside the gene matches: 3. This CDR3 has 15 amino acids. Germline lookup yields CDR1 SGHRS and CDR2 YFSETQ. The chain's CDR3 is CASSELAGPYNEQFF. The DNA of the CDR3 is TGCGCCAGCAGCGAACTAGCGGGGCCCTACAATGAGCAGTTCTTC.

J is TRBJ1-3 and V is TRBV29-1; 7 bases fit TRBD1. Germline-derived CDR1 and CDR2 are SQVTM and ANQGSEA. Trimming cost V 6 bases and J 1 base; bases outside gene matches: 3. This CDR3 contains 13 residues. The CDR3 DNA follows: TGCAGCGTGACAGGGCTATCTGGAAACACCATATATTTT. As protein: CSVTGLSGNTIYF.

J is TRBJ2-5 and V is TRBV5-8; no clear D gene. This CDR3 has 14 amino acids. The V end was cut by 3 bases, the J end by 0 bases, with 9 bases between. Per the germline V gene, CDR1 is SGHTS and CDR2 is YDEGEE. The CDR3 coding sequence is TGTGCCAGCAGCTCTAGGTTTTACCAAGAGACCCAGTACTTC. Residues: CASSSRFYQETQYF.

The CDR3 sequence: CASSSPSRGNIQYF. CDR3 nucleotide sequence: TGTGCCAGCAGTTCGCCCTCCAGGGGAAACATTCAGTACTTC. The chain recombines TRBV27 with TRBJ2-4; possible D gene TRBD1, 6 bases. The CDR3 has 14 amino acids. CDR1 and CDR2 from the germline V gene are MNHEY and SMNVEV (reference sequence). V was trimmed by 4 bases and J by 6 bases, leaving 13 bases between them.

The chain uses TRBV27 and TRBJ1-2, with D tentatively TRBD1 (5 bases). The CDR3 contains 15 residues. Germline CDR1 reads MNHEY; CDR2 reads SMNVEV (reference sequence). Trimming left V 0 bases short and J 4 bases short, with 12 bases between. CDR3 nucleotides: TGTGCCAGCAGTTTATCGGGGGGGATCAGCTATGGCTACACCTTC. Its protein is CASSLSGGISYGYTF.